This T cell receptor beta chain stems from a study of beta chain features in type 1 diabetes (dated by TCRdb to between 2017 and 2018). In terms of the full investigation: No differences in mean age, gender distribution, total cell number or subset yield were found between patients and healthy donors. A total of over 90,000,000 sorted cells were examined across all samples, and a strong correlation was observed between cell number per subset and RNA yield. In the study, TCRB repertoires of sorted circulating CD4+ T cell subsets from recently diagnosed type 1 diabetes patients were compared with those of matched healthy donors. Regulatory and stem cell-like memory subsets were obtained from only 8 patients and roughly 8 healthy donors, while naive and central memory subsets were obtained from all 28 donors. Findings and caveats that apply to the study as a whole: PCR might favor shorter templates, but patient and control samples were amplified and corrected together, so any skew would affect both groups equally. Naive, central memory and regulatory TCRB repertoires appeared to be more alike among patients than among healthy donors. Because cDNA was sequenced instead of genomic DNA, highly expressing activated cells could be over-represented, though the groups showed no difference in activation or CD3 levels. In all four CD4+ subsets, TCRB CDR3 length was moderately but significantly shorter in type 1 diabetes patients. At VDJ recombination sites, type 1 diabetes patients had fewer insertions and more deleted nucleotides, which implies abnormalities in thymic rearrangement. HLA sub-analyses involved small numbers of individuals, so any influence of HLA type on TCRB rearrangement remained unresolved.

Each donor gave one peripheral blood draw, averaging approximately 120 mL, which was collected into heparinised tubes. A BD FACSAria II was used to sort naive, central memory, regulatory and stem cell-like memory CD4+ T cells with a panel that included CD45RO, CCR7, CD25, CD127, CD95 and CD27. A purity above 95% was achieved for all sorted populations. Right away, PBMCs were isolated by Lymphoprep density gradient centrifugation and were stained directly, with no culture step. Samples were stained and sorted in pairs, with one healthy donor and one patient per experiment, so that batch effects were minimized. The germline V gene specifies SGDLS as CDR1 and YYNGEE as CDR2. Between the V and J ends, shortened by 4 bases and 7 bases respectively, the junction contains 12 bases. Inclusive of the bounding cysteine and phenylalanine, the CDR3 is 13 residues long. The read is trimmed to its CDR3 DNA, 39 bases read in frame from base 1.

Concerning this clone: What antigen it recognizes has not been identified. Nothing much larger sits one base from this clone, and base qualities are not available.

The High Capacity cDNA Reverse Transcription Kit was used to reverse transcribe all of the isolated RNA, meaning that expressed TCRB transcripts were what got sequenced. Deep immunoSEQ sequencing was performed on naive, central memory and regulatory T cell samples, with an average of about 4 million total reads per sample. After sorted cells were lysed in RLT buffer, RNA was extracted with DNase-treated RNeasy Micro or Mini kits, with the choice depending on cell number. To prevent cross-contamination, every cell subset was processed on its own, while patient and healthy donor samples were processed together. The immunoSEQ multiplex PCR was used to amplify TCRB sequences from cDNA, generating 87-bp fragments that spanned the CDR3 region. The amplicons were sequenced using the Illumina HiSeq platform. In the source study's methods: Synthetic template baselines were used to correct PCR bias computationally, reads within Hamming distance 2 were collapsed, and singletons that could not be merged were discarded. Reads were aligned to IMGT to assign V, D and J genes, CDR3 length, and insertions or deletions at six rearrangement sites. Clonotype counts were normalized to sorted cell number within each subset before computing true diversity and Gini coefficients with the tcR R package. The overlap coefficient, calculated on TCRB nucleotide sequences, was used to measure repertoire sharing. Out-of-frame TCRB sequences from naive cells were analyzed to stand in for the pre-selection repertoire. TCRdb took this table from immuneACCESS and kept in-frame rearrangements with V and J called. Such tables lack part of the clones; where checked against another copy, unresolved V genes explain under half of the gap, and the rest is unexplained. The DNA gave D and trimming, while V, J and clone size come from that table. The sample data list roughly 400,000 clones, and approximately 13% of these were observed just once. The ten biggest clones cover approximately 0.038% of the sample.

The V gene is TRBV9 and the J gene is TRBJ2-1; the D segment could be TRBD1, given 5 matching bases. The clonotype comes from a man younger than 45 in good health. Sequencing input: naive CD4+ T cells from blood. The cell subset or site label here, explained by the study, means: true naive CD4+ T cells. The nucleotide sequence reads TGTGCCAGCAGCATTCAGGGCAGTAATGAGCAGTTCTTC. This codes for CASSIQGSNEQFF.